What follows describes a single T cell receptor beta chain. Sequenced by immunoSEQ multiplex PCR; TCRdb stores in-frame clones only, minus some. This table has roughly 220,000 clones, around nine tenths appearing once. This CDR3 comprises 14 residues. Germline V gene data show CDR1 as SEHNR and CDR2 as FQNEAQ (reference sequence). V was cut by 2 bases and J by 5 bases, with 12 bases left in between. The data are from a study of blood T cell repertoires in COVID-19. The clonotype originates from a man in his sixties with acute or convalescent COVID-19. The sequenced material came from peripheral blood. This rearrangement joins TRBV7-9 to TRBJ2-5; TRBD2 is a possible D gene (6 bases). The CDR3 here is CASSLSSGGETQYF. CDR3 sequence (DNA): TGTGCCAGCAGCTTATCATCCGGGGGTGAGACCCAGTACTTC.